The entry that follows covers one T cell receptor beta chain sequence. The antigen is not known. These data are taken from a study of OX40 agonist ivuxolimab in advanced cancers. This CDR3 has 13 amino acids. CDR1 and CDR2 (germline): LNHDA, SQIVND (reference sequence). V was cut by 5 bases and J by 5 bases, with 12 bases left in between. Using immunoSEQ multiplex PCR, the repertoire was profiled, and TCRdb retains in-frame clones only, with some absent. The sample records 80,000 to 85,000 clones, roughly 86% being singletons. Study-wide points: CD4+ and CD8+ T cells in blood underwent clonal expansion by week 6 at 0.1 to 3.0 mg/kg. On average, CD8+ T cells had more expanded clones than CD4+.

The rearrangement links TRBV19 to TRBJ1-1, with D tentatively TRBD1 (6 bases). The sample in question was CD4+ or CD8+ T cells sorted from blood, obtained in a trial of the OX40 agonist ivuxolimab. This TCR was sampled from an adult with an advanced solid tumor such as melanoma, head and neck, liver or kidney cancer. In DNA form, the CDR3 reads TGTGCCAGTAGTCAGGGACACCTAACTGAAGCTTTCTTT. Encoded protein: CASSQGHLTEAFF.